The 10 T cell receptor beta chains below were found in one sample sequenced in a study of blood T cell repertoires in COVID-19. TCRdb's copy holds only in-frame clones and misses some; the assay was immunoSEQ multiplex PCR. The repertoire holds some 100,000 clones, with around four fifths as singletons. Sequenced material: peripheral blood. All receptors come from a man aged 50 to 60 with active or convalescent COVID-19.

This clone was found once. The J gene is TRBJ1-1, the V gene TRBV21-1; the D segment call TRBD1 is taken from the table without a DNA check. TRBV21-1 is annotated as a pseudogene. The CDR3 has 16 residues. Here the CDR3 reads CASSKQGVLGNTEAFF. In DNA, the CDR3 is TGTGCCAGCAGCAAACAGGGGGTCCTCGGGAACACTGAAGCTTTCTTT.

CDR3 sequence reads: CASSLSAGRNTEAFF. The CDR3 bases are TGCGCCAGCAGCTTGTCAGCAGGCCGAAACACTGAAGCTTTCTTT. The J gene is TRBJ1-1, the V gene TRBV5-1; no clear D. The germline V gene encodes CDR1 SGHRS and CDR2 YFSETQ. V shed 1 base and J shed 2 bases, with 12 bases lying between them. The CDR3 has 15 amino acids.

V and J are TRBV3-1 (or the pseudogene TRBV3-2) and TRBJ2-3; tentatively, D is TRBD2 (6 bases). This CDR3 region has 16 residues. Deletions cut 0 bases from V and 3 bases from J, with 13 bases between. Germline values: CDR1 LGHDT, CDR2 YNNKEL (reference sequence). The CDR3 region is CASSQDPESGTDTQYF. The DNA for the CDR3 is TGTGCCAGCAGCCAAGACCCGGAGAGCGGGACAGATACGCAGTATTTT.

The V call is TRBV18, the J call TRBJ1-3; 8 bases align to TRBD1. CDR1 is KGHSH and CDR2 is LQKENI in the germline V gene. Trimming took 3 bases from V and 2 from J; bases not matched to a gene: 3. This CDR3 contains 15 residues. In DNA form, the CDR3 reads TGTGCCAGCTCACCGGGACAGGCAACTGGAAACACCATATATTTT. Translation: CASSPGQATGNTIYF.

In the case of this clone: This specimen includes other DNA sequences encoding the same CDR3. This chain joins TRBV19 and TRBJ1-1; no clear D gene. Germline CDR1 is LNHDA and CDR2 is SQIVND (reference sequence). V shed 3 bases and J shed 2 bases, with 10 bases lying between them. There are 14 residues in the CDR3. The CDR3 region is CASSIGAANTEAFF. The CDR3 bases are TGTGCCAGTAGTATTGGTGCGGCTAACACTGAAGCTTTCTTT.

This clone was seen more than once but under ten times. The chain employs TRBV5-1 and TRBJ2-1; TRBD2 agrees at 7 bases. Germline lookup yields CDR1 SGHRS and CDR2 YFSETQ. CDR3 size: 14 residues. With 6 bases clipped from V and 3 bases from J, the junction kept 6 bases outside the gene matches. The CDR3 DNA sequence: TGCGCCAGCATGGGGCGGGAGTTCTACAATGAGCAGTTCTTC. It specifies CASMGREFYNEQFF. The complete variable domain, with remaining parts taken from reference TRBV5-1 and TRBJ2-1, reads KAGVTQTPRYLIKTRGQQVTLSCSPISGHRSVSWYQQTPGQGLQFLFEYFSETQRNKGNFPGRFSGRQFSNSRSEMNVSTLELGDSALYLCASMGREFYNEQFFGPGTRLTVL.

V is TRBV2 and J is TRBJ2-7; D is unresolved. Germline V gene lookup returns CDR1 SNHLY and CDR2 FYNNEI. V lost 5 bases and J 5 bases, leaving 10 bases between the germline ends. The CDR3 sequence is 12 residues long. This chain's CDR3 is CASSYHSNEQYF. DNA of the CDR3: TGTGCCAGCAGTTACCACTCTAACGAGCAGTACTTC.

The V call is TRBV4-1, the J call TRBJ1-3; D perhaps matches TRBD1 (5 bases). This CDR3 is built from 17 residues. Per germline, CDR1 MGHRA and CDR2 YSYEKL. V lost 4 bases and J 0 bases, leaving 16 bases between the germline ends. CDR3 nucleotides: TGCGCCAGCAGCCTATCGGAGGGACCGCTCTCTGGAAACACCATATATTTT. It translates to CASSLSEGPLSGNTIYF.

This clone appeared a few times. V gene TRBV30 combines with J gene TRBJ1-2, with a tentative D call TRBD1 (5 bases). The CDR3 runs to 13 residues. Germline CDR1 and CDR2: GTSNPN and SVGIG (reference sequence). Between the trimmed V and J ends, which lost 0 bases and 4 bases, there was a span of 9 bases. The CDR3, as DNA: TGTGCCTGGAGTGTGGGGCAGGTCTATGGCTACACCTTC. This sequence encodes CAWSVGQVYGYTF. Supplemented by reference TRBV30 and TRBJ1-2, the full variable domain reads SQTIHQWPATLVQPVGSPLSLECTVEGTSNPNLYWYRQAAGRGLQLLFYSVGIGQISSEVPQNLSASRPQDRQFILSSKKLLLSDSGFYLCAWSVGQVYGYTFGSGTRLTVV.

The chain couples TRBV5-1 to TRBJ2-3, with 7 bases aligning to TRBD2. Germline CDR1 and CDR2: SGHRS and YFSETQ. This CDR3 contains 15 residues. J gave up 6 bases and V 1 base, and 8 bases lay outside the gene matches. This CDR3 reads CASSLRGTMGDTQYF. The CDR3 region has the DNA TGCGCCAGCAGCTTGAGAGGGACTATGGGGGATACGCAGTATTTT.